This T cell receptor beta chain is from a study of neurological immune-mediated disorders. General study findings and limits: Across subjects, no CDR3 amino acid sequence appeared in expanded clones of more than one subject, a finding that suggested private repertoires in all groups.

At least ten counts were recorded for this clonotype. Its target is not known. Germline V gene data show CDR1 as DFQATT and CDR2 as SNEGSKA (reference sequence). The CDR3 is 14 amino acids. V was cut by 0 bases and J by 1 base, with 9 bases left in between. TCRdb re-called the 5' RACE reads through MiXCR, storing one row per CDR3 protein. This table holds 30,000 or so distinct CDR3 sequences, around 12% found once. Healthy controls were blood bank volunteers in Maryland, USA. V usage is TRBV20-1 and J usage is TRBJ1-1, with no clear D. Sequenced input: PBMCs. The sequence was obtained from a man aged 55 to 70 in good health. The CDR3, as DNA: TGCAGTGCTAGAGATCGCAGGACGAACACTGAAGCTTTCTTT. As protein: CSARDRRTNTEAFF.